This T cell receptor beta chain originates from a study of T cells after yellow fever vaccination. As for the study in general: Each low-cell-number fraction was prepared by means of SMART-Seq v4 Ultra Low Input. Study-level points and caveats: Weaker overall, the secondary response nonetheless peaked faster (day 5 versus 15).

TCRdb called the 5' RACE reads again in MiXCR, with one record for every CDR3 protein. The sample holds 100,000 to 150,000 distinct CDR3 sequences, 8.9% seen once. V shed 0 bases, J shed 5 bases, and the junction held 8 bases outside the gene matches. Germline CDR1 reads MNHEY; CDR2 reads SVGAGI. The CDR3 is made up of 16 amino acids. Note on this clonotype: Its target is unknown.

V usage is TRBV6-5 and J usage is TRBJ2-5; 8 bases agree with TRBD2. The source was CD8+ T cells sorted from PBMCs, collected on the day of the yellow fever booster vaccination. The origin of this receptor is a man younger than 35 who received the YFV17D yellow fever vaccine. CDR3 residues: CASSYSPGGPGETQYF. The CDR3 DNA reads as TGTGCCAGCAGTTACTCGCCGGGGGGGCCCGGTGAGACCCAGTACTTC.